This TCR beta chain is drawn from a study of Ad26.COV2.S vaccination and SARS-CoV-2 variants. The study's findings and limits: Vaccinees displayed broader spike-specific TCR repertoires than placebo recipients.

V was clipped by 6 bases and J by 7 bases, with 16 bases between them. This CDR3 spans 14 amino acids. CDR1 LNHNV and CDR2 YYDKDF come from the germline V gene (reference sequence). Regarding treatment: about 20 received Ad26.COV2.S at low or high dose, single or two shots; about 5 received placebo; per-sample allocation not given. Day 63 after the first vaccine or placebo injection was the time point for sampling. Wuhan-strain SARS-CoV-2 spike was expressed by the Ad26 vector that made up the vaccine. Remarks on this clone: Its antigen is as yet unknown.

Clones were read by immunoSEQ multiplex PCR, and TCRdb kept only the in-frame ones, dropping some. The data hold about 250,000 clones, with around 87% observed a single time. This receptor was identified in a person aged 18-60 years who received the Ad26.COV2.S COVID-19 vaccine or a placebo. Sequenced here: peripheral blood, sampled in a trial of Ad26.COV2.S vaccine versus placebo. This rearrangement joins TRBV15 to TRBJ2-1; D possibly matches TRBD1 or TRBD2 (5 bases each). CDR3 sequence (DNA): TGTGCCACCAGAGACCGGGACCACCTGAATGAGCAGTTCTTC. Translated: CATRDRDHLNEQFF.